The T cell receptor beta chain under discussion was sequenced for a study of response to subunit inactivated influenza vaccine. Study-level points and caveats: Authors suggested seasonal influenza vaccinations each recruit few new T cells.

In this sample, this clonotype turned up a few times. What it binds is not known. TCRdb re-analysed the RT-PCR reads in MiXCR, keeping a single row per CDR3 protein. The table shows around 480,000 distinct CDR3 sequences, with about 15% occurring only once. This CDR3 contains 16 residues. Trimming removed 4 bases from V and 3 bases from J; junction bases left unmatched: 8. The chain is built from TRBV12-3 or TRBV12-4 and TRBJ2-4; 8 bases match TRBD2. The sample was CD4+ T cells sorted from PBMCs, taken less than 30 months after vaccination. This clonotype was sampled from a man between 45 and 75 years old who received an inactivated influenza vaccine. DNA for the CDR3: TGTGCCAGCAGTTGGAGCCGGGGGGGGAGCAAAAACATTCAGTACTTC. Translation: CASSWSRGGSKNIQYF.